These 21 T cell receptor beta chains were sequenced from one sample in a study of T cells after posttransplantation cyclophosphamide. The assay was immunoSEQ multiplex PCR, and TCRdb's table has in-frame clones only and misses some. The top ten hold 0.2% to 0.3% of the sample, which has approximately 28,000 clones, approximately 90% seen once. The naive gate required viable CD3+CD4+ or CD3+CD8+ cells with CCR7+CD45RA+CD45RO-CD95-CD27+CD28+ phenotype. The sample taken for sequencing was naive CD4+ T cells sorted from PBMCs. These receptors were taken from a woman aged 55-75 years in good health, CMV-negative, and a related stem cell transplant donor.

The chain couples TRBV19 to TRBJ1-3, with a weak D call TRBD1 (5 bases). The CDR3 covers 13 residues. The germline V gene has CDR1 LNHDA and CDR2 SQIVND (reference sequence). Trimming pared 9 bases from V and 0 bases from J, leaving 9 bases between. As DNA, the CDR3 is TGTGCCAGCCGACAGAGCTCTGGAAACACCATATATTTT. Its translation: CASRQSSGNTIYF. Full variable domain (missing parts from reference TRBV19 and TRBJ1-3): DGGITQSPKYLFRKEGQNVTLSCEQNLNHDAMYWYRQDPGQGLRLIYYSQIVNDFQKGDIAEGYSVSREKKESFPLTVTSAQKNPTAFYLCASRQSSGNTIYFGEGSWLTVV.

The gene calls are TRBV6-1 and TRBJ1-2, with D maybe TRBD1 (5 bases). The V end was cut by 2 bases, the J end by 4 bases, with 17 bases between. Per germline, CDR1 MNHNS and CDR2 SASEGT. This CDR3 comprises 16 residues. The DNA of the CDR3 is TGTGCCAGCAGTGAATCGCCTTGGGGCGCAGGCTATGGCTACACCTTC. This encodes CASSESPWGAGYGYTF.

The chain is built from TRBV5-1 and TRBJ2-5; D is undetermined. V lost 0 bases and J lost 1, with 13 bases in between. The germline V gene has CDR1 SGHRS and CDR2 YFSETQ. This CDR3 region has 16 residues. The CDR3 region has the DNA TGCGCCAGCAGCTTGGCCCTGGTAGGCGGCCAAGAGACCCAGTACTTC. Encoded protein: CASSLALVGGQETQYF.

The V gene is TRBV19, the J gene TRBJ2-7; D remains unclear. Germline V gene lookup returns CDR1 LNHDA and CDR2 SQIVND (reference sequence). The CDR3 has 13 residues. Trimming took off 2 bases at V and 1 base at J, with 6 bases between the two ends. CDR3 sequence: CASSISRSYEQYF. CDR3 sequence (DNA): TGTGCCAGTAGTATAAGCCGTTCCTACGAGCAGTACTTC.

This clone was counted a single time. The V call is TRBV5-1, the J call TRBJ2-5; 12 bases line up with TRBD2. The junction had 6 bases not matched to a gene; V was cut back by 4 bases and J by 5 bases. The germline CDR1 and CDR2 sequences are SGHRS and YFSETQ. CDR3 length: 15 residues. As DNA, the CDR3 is TGCGCCAGCAGCGTACTAGCGGGAGGTGCCGAGACCCAGTACTTC. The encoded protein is CASSVLAGGAETQYF.

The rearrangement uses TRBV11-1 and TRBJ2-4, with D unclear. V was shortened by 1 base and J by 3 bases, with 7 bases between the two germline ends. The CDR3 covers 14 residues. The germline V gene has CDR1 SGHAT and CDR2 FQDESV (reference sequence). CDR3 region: CASSLDVNKNIQYF. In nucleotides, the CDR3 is TGTGCCAGCAGCTTAGATGTCAACAAAAACATTCAGTACTTC.

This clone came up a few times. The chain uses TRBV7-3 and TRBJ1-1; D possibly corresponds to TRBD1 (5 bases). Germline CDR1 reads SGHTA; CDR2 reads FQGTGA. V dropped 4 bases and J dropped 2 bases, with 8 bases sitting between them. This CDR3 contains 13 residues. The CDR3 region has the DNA TGTGCCAGCAGCTACCAGGGTAACACTGAAGCTTTCTTT. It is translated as CASSYQGNTEAFF.

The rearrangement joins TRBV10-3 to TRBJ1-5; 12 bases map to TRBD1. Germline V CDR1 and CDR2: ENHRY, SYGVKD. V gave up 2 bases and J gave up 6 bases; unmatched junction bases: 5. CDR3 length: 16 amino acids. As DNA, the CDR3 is TGTGCCATCAGTGAGACCGGGACAGGGGGCGTTCAGCCCCAGCATTTT. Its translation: CAISETGTGGVQPQHF.

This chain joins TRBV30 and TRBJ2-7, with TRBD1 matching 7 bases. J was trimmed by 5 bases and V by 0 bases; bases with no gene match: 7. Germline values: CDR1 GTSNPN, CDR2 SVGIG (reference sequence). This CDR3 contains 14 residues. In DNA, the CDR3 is TGTGCCTGGAGTGTAGGGGGCAGTCTGAACGAGCAGTACTTC. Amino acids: CAWSVGGSLNEQYF.

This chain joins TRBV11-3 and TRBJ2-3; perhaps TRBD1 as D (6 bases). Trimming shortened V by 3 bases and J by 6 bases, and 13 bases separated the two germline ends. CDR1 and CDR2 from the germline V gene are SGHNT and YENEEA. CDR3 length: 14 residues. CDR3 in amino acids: CASSLGAPPDTQYF. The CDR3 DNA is TGTGCCAGCAGCTTGGGGGCCCCCCCCGATACGCAGTATTTT.

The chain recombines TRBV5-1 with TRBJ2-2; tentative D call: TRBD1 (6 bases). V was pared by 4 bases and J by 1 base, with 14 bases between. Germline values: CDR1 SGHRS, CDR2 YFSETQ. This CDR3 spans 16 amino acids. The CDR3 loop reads CASSAYGTLNTGELFF. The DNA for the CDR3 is TGCGCCAGCAGCGCATACGGGACACTGAACACCGGGGAGCTGTTTTTT.

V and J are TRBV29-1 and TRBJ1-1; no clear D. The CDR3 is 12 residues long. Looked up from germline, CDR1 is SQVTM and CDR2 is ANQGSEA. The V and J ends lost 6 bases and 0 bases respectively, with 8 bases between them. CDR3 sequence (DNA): TGCAGCGTCAAATACATGAACACTGAAGCTTTCTTT. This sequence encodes CSVKYMNTEAFF.

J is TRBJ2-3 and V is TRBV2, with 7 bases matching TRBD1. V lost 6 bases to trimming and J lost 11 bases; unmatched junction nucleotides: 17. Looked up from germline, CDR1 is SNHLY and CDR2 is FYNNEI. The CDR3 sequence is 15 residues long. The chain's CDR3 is CASSAGTAVHGRQYF. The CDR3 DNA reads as TGTGCCAGCAGCGCCGGGACAGCGGTCCATGGGAGGCAGTATTTT.

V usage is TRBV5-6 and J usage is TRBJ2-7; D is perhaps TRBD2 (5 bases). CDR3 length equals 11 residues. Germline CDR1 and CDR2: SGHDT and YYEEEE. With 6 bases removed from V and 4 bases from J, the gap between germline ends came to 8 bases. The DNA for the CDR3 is TGTGCCAGCACCCGAGGGTACGAGCAGTACTTC. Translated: CASTRGYEQYF.

The CDR3 coding sequence is TGTGCCACCAGCAGAGAGACAGCGCGGCATGGCTCCTACAATGAGCAGTTCTTC. This translates into CATSRETARHGSYNEQFF. This sequence joins TRBV15 and TRBJ2-1; maybe TRBD1 (5 bases). CDR1 is LNHNV and CDR2 is YYDKDF in the germline V gene (reference sequence). V was clipped by 0 bases and J by 0 bases, with 15 bases between them. The CDR3 runs to 18 residues.

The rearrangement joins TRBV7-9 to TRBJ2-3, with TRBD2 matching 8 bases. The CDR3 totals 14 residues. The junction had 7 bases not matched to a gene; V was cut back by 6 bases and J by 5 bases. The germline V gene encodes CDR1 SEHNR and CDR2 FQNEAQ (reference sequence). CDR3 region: CASSKSGSGDTQYF. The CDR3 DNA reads TGTGCCAGCAGTAAAAGCGGGAGTGGAGATACGCAGTATTTT.

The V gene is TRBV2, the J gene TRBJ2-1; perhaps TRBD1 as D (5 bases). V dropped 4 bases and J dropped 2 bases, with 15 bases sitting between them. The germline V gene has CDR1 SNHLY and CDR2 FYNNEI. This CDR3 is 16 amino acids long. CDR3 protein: CASSGSRQLTYNEQFF. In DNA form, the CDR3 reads TGTGCCAGCAGTGGTTCTAGACAGCTGACCTACAATGAGCAGTTCTTC.

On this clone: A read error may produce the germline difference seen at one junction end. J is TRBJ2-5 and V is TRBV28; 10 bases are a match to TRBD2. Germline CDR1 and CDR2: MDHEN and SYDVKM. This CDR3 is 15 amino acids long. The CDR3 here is CACSGGASPQETQYF. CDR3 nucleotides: TGTGCCTGCAGCGGGGGGGCGAGCCCCCAAGAGACCCAGTACTTC.

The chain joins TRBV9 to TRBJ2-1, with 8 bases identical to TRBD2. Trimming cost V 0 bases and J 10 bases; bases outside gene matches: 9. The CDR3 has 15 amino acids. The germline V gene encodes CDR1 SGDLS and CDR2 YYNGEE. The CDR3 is CASSVALAGEMEQFF. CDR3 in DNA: TGTGCCAGCAGCGTAGCTCTAGCGGGTGAAATGGAGCAGTTCTTC.

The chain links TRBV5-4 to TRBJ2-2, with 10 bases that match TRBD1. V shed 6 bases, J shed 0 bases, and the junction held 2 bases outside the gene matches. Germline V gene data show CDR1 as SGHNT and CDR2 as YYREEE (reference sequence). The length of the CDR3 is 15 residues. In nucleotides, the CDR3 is TGTGCCAGCAATGGGACAGGGGCGAACACCGGGGAGCTGTTTTTT. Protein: CASNGTGANTGELFF. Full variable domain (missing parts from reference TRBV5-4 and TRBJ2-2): ETGVTQSPTHLIKTRGQQVTLRCSSQSGHNTVSWYQQALGQGPQFIFQYYREEENGRGNFPPRFSGLQFPNYSSELNVNALELDDSALYLCASNGTGANTGELFFGEGSRLTVL.

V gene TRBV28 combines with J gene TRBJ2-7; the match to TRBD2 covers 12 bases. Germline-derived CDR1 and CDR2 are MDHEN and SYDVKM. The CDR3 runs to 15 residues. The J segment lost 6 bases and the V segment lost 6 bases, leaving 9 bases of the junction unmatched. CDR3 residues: CASSDVTSGSIEQYF. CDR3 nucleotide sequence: TGTGCCAGCAGCGACGTGACTAGCGGGAGTATCGAGCAGTACTTC. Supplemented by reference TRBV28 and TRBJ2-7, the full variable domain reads DVKVTQSSRYLVKRTGEKVFLECVQDMDHENMFWYRQDPGLGLRLIYFSYDVKMKEKGDIPEGYSVSREKKERFSLILESASTNQTSMYLCASSDVTSGSIEQYFGPGTRLTVT.